This TCR beta chain comes out of a study of blood T cell repertoires in COVID-19 (TCRdb year 2020). In terms of the full investigation: Collaborator samples came from the United States, Italy and Spain and covered acute and convalescent phases of COVID-19. Deeply sampled blood TCRbeta repertoires from subjects exposed to, actively infected with, or recovered from COVID-19 were included in the dataset. Where available, HLA class I and class II types were taken from metadata supplied by the sample provider and were not determined by assay-based typing. The repertoires were made available in a free public database intended to serve as a resource for research on the immune response to SARS-CoV-2. The sample metadata nearly always contained a de-identified subject ID, COVID-19 status, age in years and sex. The samples were drawn from the first 160 participants of the ongoing ImmuneRACE study and from roughly 1,300 subjects provided by 6 global collaborators. The material from the prospective study consisted of cDNA or gDNA derived from T cells, B-cell-depleted T cells, or PBMCs.

Details on this clone: Its antigen remains unidentified. Base qualities are not recorded, but no much larger clone differs from it by a single base.

The research as a whole found: The quantity of clinical and demographic metadata differed by source and by participant and was supplied without curation.

Participants in the prospective study were enrolled through a virtual design, were aged about 18 to 90 years, and lived in 24 United States geographic areas. In the prospective study, cohorts were assigned on the basis of participant-reported clinical history obtained from a screening survey and a study questionnaire. Mobile phlebotomists in the prospective study collected whole blood, serum and a nasopharyngeal or oropharyngeal swab from every participant. Over a roughly 2-month period, participants in the prospective study had the option of providing additional blood draws and questionnaires. Blood samples from the prospective study were shipped frozen or at room temperature prior to DNA extraction. TCRbeta CDR3 regions were amplified from genomic DNA by means of the immunoSEQ Assay, a bias-controlled multiplex PCR. Per the original workflow: The number of nucleated cells in each sample was estimated by amplification of reference gene primers within the assay. Sequence reads were collapsed and filtered to measure the absolute abundance of every unique TCRbeta CDR3 rearrangement. For each sample, productive Simpson clonality was calculated as the square root of Simpson's diversity index over productive rearrangements. TCRdb took over this immuneACCESS table, retaining in-frame rearrangements with V and J assigned. Such tables are incomplete; in checked studies, under half of the missing clones stem from an unresolved V gene, and the remainder is unexplained. The V and J calls and clone size are taken from that table; D and trimming were inferred from the DNA. Counted in this sample were about 210,000 clones; roughly 86% of them appeared once. Of the sample, about 6% is held by the ten largest clones.

The CDR3 has 12 amino acids, counting the end cysteine and phenylalanine. Only the CDR3 region is kept as DNA, spanning 36 bases read in frame from base 1. The junction carries 12 bases between V and J, which are trimmed by 5 bases and 10 bases respectively. Taken from the germline V gene, the CDR1 and CDR2 loops are SGHAT and FQNNGV. The TCR sequence derives from a man aged 40-50 years with acute COVID-19. Sample: PBMCs or T cells enriched from blood (not recorded which). The sequence is built from TRBV11-2 and TRBJ2-1; possibly the D gene is TRBD1, per 5 matching bases. The CDR3 region reads CASSLMDIEQFF. The nucleotide sequence reads TGTGCCAGCAGCCTAATGGACATCGAGCAGTTCTTC.